Presented here are 23 T cell receptor beta chains from one specimen sequenced in a study of OX40 agonist ivuxolimab in advanced cancers. Method: immunoSEQ multiplex PCR; TCRdb's copy keeps in-frame clones and lacks some. The sample consists of around 89,000 clones, approximately 91% of them appearing once. The sample was CD4+ or CD8+ T cells sorted from blood, taken in a trial of the OX40 agonist ivuxolimab. The receptor source for this set is an adult with an advanced solid tumor such as melanoma, head and neck, liver or kidney cancer.

This clone was detected only once. The rearrangement links TRBV5-1 to TRBJ2-3; a possible D gene is TRBD1 (6 bases). This CDR3 contains 14 residues. Trimming pared 3 bases from V and 1 base from J, leaving 9 bases between. Germline-derived CDR1 and CDR2 are SGHRS and YFSETQ. Here the CDR3 DNA reads TGCGCCAGCAGCTCCCCAGGGGGCACAGATACGCAGTATTTT. Its translation is CASSSPGGTDTQYF.

The V gene is TRBV5-8, the J gene TRBJ1-5; TRBD1 matches 10 bases. After removal of 5 bases from V and 3 bases from J, the junction contained 5 bases not matched to a gene. Looked up from germline, CDR1 is SGHTS and CDR2 is YDEGEE. CDR3 length equals 15 residues. CDR3 loop: CASRGQGINNQPQHF. CDR3 in DNA: TGTGCCAGCAGGGGACAGGGGATTAACAATCAGCCCCAGCATTTT.

The rearrangement links TRBV7-2 to TRBJ2-1; D unclear. CDR1 is SGHTA, CDR2 FQGNSA, per germline. Trimming pared 3 bases from V and 3 bases from J, leaving 0 bases between. This CDR3 comprises 11 residues. CDR3 nucleotide sequence: TGTGCCAGCAGCTTCTACAATGAGCAGTTCTTC. Protein product: CASSFYNEQFF.

This clone occurred a few times. The genes are TRBV6-1 and TRBJ2-7, with D perhaps matching TRBD1 (6 bases). Germline V lookup: CDR1 MNHNS, CDR2 SASEGT. The CDR3 is 14 amino acids. The V end lost 5 bases, the J end lost 3 bases, and 14 bases lay between the germline ends. The CDR3 nucleotides read TGTGCCAGCAGTCTAACCGGGACACTCTACGAGCAGTACTTC. Amino acids: CASSLTGTLYEQYF.

The V and J genes are TRBV7-9 and TRBJ2-5; unclear D gene. Trimming pared 0 bases from V and 2 bases from J, leaving 4 bases between. CDR1 is SEHNR and CDR2 is FQNEAQ in the germline V gene (reference sequence). The CDR3 covers 13 residues. This chain's CDR3 is CASSLAVQETQYF. DNA for the CDR3: TGTGCCAGCAGCTTAGCAGTACAAGAGACCCAGTACTTC.

The J gene is TRBJ2-7, the V gene TRBV18; D remains unclear. V gave up 3 bases and J gave up 1 base, with 10 bases separating them. This CDR3 has 14 residues. Germline V gives CDR1 KGHSH, CDR2 LQKENI. CDR3 sequence reads: CASSPPIASYEQYF. The CDR3 DNA is TGTGCCAGCTCACCCCCCATTGCGTCCTACGAGCAGTACTTC.

This clone was recorded once. The rearrangement joins TRBV11-3 to TRBJ2-5, with D unclear. The CDR3 covers 11 residues. The germline gives CDR1 SGHNT, CDR2 YENEEA. V was cut by 8 bases and J by 2 bases, with 6 bases left in between. In DNA, the CDR3 is TGTGCCAGCCCCCCTCAAGAGACCCAGTACTTC. This gives the protein CASPPQETQYF.

This chain uses TRBV19 with TRBJ2-3; D is perhaps TRBD2 (5 bases). The CDR3 is 13 amino acids. Looked up from germline, CDR1 is LNHDA and CDR2 is SQIVND (reference sequence). The V end lost 1 base, the J end lost 10 bases, and 12 bases lay between the germline ends. The DNA of the CDR3 is TGTGCCAGTAGTATAGGATTTGCCGGGGCGCAGTATTTT. Its protein is CASSIGFAGAQYF.

The chain links TRBV19 to TRBJ2-1; D is possibly TRBD1 (6 bases). CDR3 length: 13 amino acids. The V end lost 5 bases, the J end lost 8 bases, and 13 bases lay between the germline ends. The V gene's germline CDR1 is LNHDA and CDR2 SQIVND (reference sequence). CDR3 sequence reads: CASSVDSDDEQFF. The CDR3, as DNA: TGTGCCAGTAGTGTGGACAGCGATGATGAGCAGTTCTTC. Supplemented by reference TRBV19 and TRBJ2-1, the full variable domain reads DGGITQSPKYLFRKEGQNVTLSCEQNLNHDAMYWYRQDPGQGLRLIYYSQIVNDFQKGDIAEGYSVSREKKESFPLTVTSAQKNPTAFYLCASSVDSDDEQFFGPGTRLTVL.

The rearrangement joins TRBV30 to TRBJ2-3; TRBD1 might be the D (6 bases). The CDR3 extends over 11 amino acids. The V and J ends lost 0 bases and 8 bases respectively, with 6 bases between them. Germline V lookup: CDR1 GTSNPN, CDR2 SVGIG (reference sequence). The CDR3 bases are TGTGCCTGGAGTGTGGGGGCTACGCAGTATTTT. Its translation is CAWSVGATQYF. Based on the CDR3 plus reference TRBV30 and TRBJ2-3, the full variable domain is SQTIHQWPATLVQPVGSPLSLECTVEGTSNPNLYWYRQAAGRGLQLLFYSVGIGQISSEVPQNLSASRPQDRQFILSSKKLLLSDSGFYLCAWSVGATQYFGPGTRLTVL.

In this sample, this clone turned up a few times. This chain joins TRBV19 and TRBJ1-4; D gene unclear. The CDR3 is 14 residues long. Trimming cost V 3 bases and J 7 bases, with 12 bases left between them. CDR1 is LNHDA, CDR2 SQIVND, per germline (reference sequence). The CDR3: CASSIGSGIEKLFF. The CDR3 nucleotides are TGTGCCAGTAGTATTGGGTCGGGGATTGAAAAACTGTTTTTT. Full variable domain (remainder filled in from reference TRBV19 and TRBJ1-4): DGGITQSPKYLFRKEGQNVTLSCEQNLNHDAMYWYRQDPGQGLRLIYYSQIVNDFQKGDIAEGYSVSREKKESFPLTVTSAQKNPTAFYLCASSIGSGIEKLFFGSGTQLSVL.

The chain joins TRBV7-2 to TRBJ2-7, with D perhaps TRBD2 (6 bases). The CDR3 loop spans 13 amino acids. Germline V CDR1 and CDR2: SGHTA, FQGNSA. V gave up 1 base and J gave up 6 bases, with 10 bases separating them. The CDR3 coding sequence is TGTGCCAGCAGCTTAGGGGAAGCGGGCGAGCAGTACTTC. It is translated as CASSLGEAGEQYF.

The CDR3: CASSTTDFGNQPQHF. In DNA, the CDR3 is TGTGCCAGCAGTACGACAGACTTTGGCAATCAGCCCCAGCATTTT. The genes are TRBV6-5 and TRBJ1-5, with D possibly matching TRBD1 (5 bases). Deletions cut 5 bases from V and 2 bases from J, with 13 bases between. The CDR3 has 15 residues. Germline-derived CDR1 and CDR2 are MNHEY and SVGAGI.

This clone was seen a single time. The chain uses TRBV30 and TRBJ1-1; a possible D gene is TRBD1 (5 bases). Trimming stripped 1 base from V and 0 bases from J, with 12 bases between. Per germline, CDR1 GTSNPN and CDR2 SVGIG (reference sequence). The CDR3 extends over 15 amino acids. The CDR3 region is CAWSAFGGVNTEAFF. CDR3 DNA: TGTGCCTGGAGTGCCTTTGGGGGGGTGAACACTGAAGCTTTCTTT.

Concerning this clone: The sample holds other DNA sequences that translate to the same CDR3. The CDR3 is CAWSTGNYGYTF. The CDR3 coding sequence is TGTGCCTGGTCGACAGGGAACTATGGCTACACCTTC. J is TRBJ1-2 and V is TRBV30; 7 bases are a match to TRBD1. This CDR3 comprises 12 residues. Trimming at V came to 5 bases and at J to 2 bases, leaving 2 bases not matched to a gene. CDR1 is GTSNPN, CDR2 SVGIG, per germline (reference sequence).

As for this clone: At one of its ends the junction is not consistent with the germline gene, which may arise from a read error. The chain is built from TRBV5-8 and TRBJ2-7; tentatively, D is TRBD1 or TRBD2 (7 bases each). Germline CDR1 SGHTS, CDR2 YDEGEE. The CDR3 extends over 16 amino acids. CDR3 amino acids: CASSLVQGGPSSEQYF. The CDR3 DNA follows: TGTGCCAGCAGCTTAGTGCAGGGGGGGCCATCCTCCGAGCAGTACTTC.

This chain joins TRBV25-1 and TRBJ2-5, with D tentatively TRBD1 or TRBD2 (5 bases each). The CDR3 is 15 residues long. V dropped 2 bases and J dropped 4 bases, with 14 bases sitting between them. CDR1 and CDR2 (germline): MGHDK, SYGVNS. Written as DNA, the CDR3 is TGTGCCAGCAGTGAACCTCGGGGACCGGGAGAGACCCAGTACTTC. This translates into CASSEPRGPGETQYF. Filled out from reference TRBV25-1 and TRBJ2-5, the complete variable domain reads EADIYQTPRYLVIGTGKKITLECSQTMGHDKMYWYQQDPGMELHLIHYSYGVNSTEKGDLSSESTVSRIRTEHFPLTLESARPSHTSQYLCASSEPRGPGETQYFGPGTRLLVL.

The chain couples TRBV2 to TRBJ2-7; TRBD1 is a possible D gene (6 bases). V was cut by 8 bases and J by 5 bases, with 22 bases left in between. Germline lookup yields CDR1 SNHLY and CDR2 FYNNEI. The CDR3 runs 15 residues. DNA for the CDR3: TGTGCCAGCGCGGAAAACAGGGAGACAAAGGACGAGCAGTACTTC. Translated: CASAENRETKDEQYF.

The chain has TRBV7-2 and TRBJ2-7; 10 nucleotides line up with TRBD1. The ends lost 5 bases at V and 2 bases at J; junction bases unmatched: 6. The CDR3 covers 15 residues. Per germline, CDR1 SGHTA and CDR2 FQGNSA. The CDR3 sequence: CASSQTGQGPYEQYF. The CDR3 DNA sequence: TGTGCCAGCAGCCAAACGGGACAGGGGCCCTACGAGCAGTACTTC. Full variable domain (remainder filled in from reference TRBV7-2 and TRBJ2-7): GAGVSQSPSNKVTEKGKDVELRCDPISGHTALYWYRQSLGQGLEFLIYFQGNSAPDKSGLPSDRFSAERTGGSVSTLTIQRTQQEDSAVYLCASSQTGQGPYEQYFGPGTRLTVT.

The chain uses TRBV9 and TRBJ1-6; 7 nucleotides match TRBD1. The V segment lost 0 bases and the J segment 10 bases; nucleotides outside the gene matches: 4. Germline V CDR1 and CDR2: SGDLS, YYNGEE. The CDR3 consists of 14 residues. For the CDR3, the DNA is TGTGCCAGCAGCGTAGACAGGGGACCCTCACCCCTCCACTTT. It translates to CASSVDRGPSPLHF.

J is TRBJ2-5 and V is TRBV29-1; D call uncertain. The V end lost 6 bases, the J end lost 5 bases, and 13 bases lay between the germline ends. CDR1 SQVTM and CDR2 ANQGSEA come from the germline V gene. This CDR3 contains 12 residues. This CDR3 is CSVDSTTETQYF. The CDR3 nucleotides read TGCAGCGTAGATAGCACGACGGAGACCCAGTACTTC.

The V gene is TRBV5-5, the J gene TRBJ1-5; D not resolved. Trimming took 4 bases from V and 6 from J, leaving 20 bases between them. Per the germline V gene, CDR1 is SGHKS and CDR2 is YYEKEE (reference sequence). CDR3 size: 16 residues. The CDR3 loop reads CASSPERGLVGQPQHF. The CDR3 region has the DNA TGTGCCAGCAGCCCGGAGCGGGGTCTCGTGGGTCAGCCCCAGCATTTT.

The J gene is TRBJ2-7, the V gene TRBV19, with D maybe TRBD2 (5 bases). Trimming removed 3 bases at V and 4 bases at J, with 7 bases between. Germline CDR1 is LNHDA and CDR2 is SQIVND (reference sequence). The CDR3 is 12 residues long. CDR3 DNA sequence: TGTGCCAGTAGTATGGCGGGTTACGAGCAGTACTTC. The encoded protein is CASSMAGYEQYF.